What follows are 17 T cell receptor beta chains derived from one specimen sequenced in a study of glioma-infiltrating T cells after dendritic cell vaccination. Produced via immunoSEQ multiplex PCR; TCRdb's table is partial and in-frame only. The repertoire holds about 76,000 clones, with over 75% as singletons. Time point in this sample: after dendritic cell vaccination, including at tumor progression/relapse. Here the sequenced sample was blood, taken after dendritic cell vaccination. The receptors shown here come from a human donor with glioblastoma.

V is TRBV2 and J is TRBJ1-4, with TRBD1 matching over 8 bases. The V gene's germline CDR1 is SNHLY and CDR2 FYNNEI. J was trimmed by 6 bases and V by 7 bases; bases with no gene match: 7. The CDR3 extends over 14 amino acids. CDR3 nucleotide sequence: TGTGCCAGCACTCTGACAGGGGCCGATGAAAAACTGTTTTTT. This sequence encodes CASTLTGADEKLFF.

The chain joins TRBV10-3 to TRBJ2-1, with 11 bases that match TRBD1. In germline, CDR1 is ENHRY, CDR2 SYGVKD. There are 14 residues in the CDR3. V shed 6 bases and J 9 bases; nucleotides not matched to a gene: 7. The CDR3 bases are TGTGCCATCAGGACGGGACAGGGGGTGAGTGAGCAGTTCTTC. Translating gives CAIRTGQGVSEQFF.

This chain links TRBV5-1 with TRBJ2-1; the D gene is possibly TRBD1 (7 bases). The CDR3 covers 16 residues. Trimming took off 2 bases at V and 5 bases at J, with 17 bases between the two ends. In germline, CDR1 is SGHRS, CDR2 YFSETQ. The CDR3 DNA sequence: TGCGCCAGCAGCTTTCTAGCGCCAACAGGGGACAATGAGCAGTTCTTC. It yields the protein CASSFLAPTGDNEQFF.

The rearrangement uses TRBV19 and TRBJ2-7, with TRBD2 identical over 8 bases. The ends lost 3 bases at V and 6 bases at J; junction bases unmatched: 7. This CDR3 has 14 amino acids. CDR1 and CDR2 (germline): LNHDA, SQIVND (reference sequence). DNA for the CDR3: TGTGCCAGTAGTATTCTCGGGAGGGCCGCCGAGCAGTACTTC. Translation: CASSILGRAAEQYF. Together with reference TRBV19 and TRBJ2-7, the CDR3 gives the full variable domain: DGGITQSPKYLFRKEGQNVTLSCEQNLNHDAMYWYRQDPGQGLRLIYYSQIVNDFQKGDIAEGYSVSREKKESFPLTVTSAQKNPTAFYLCASSILGRAAEQYFGPGTRLTVT.

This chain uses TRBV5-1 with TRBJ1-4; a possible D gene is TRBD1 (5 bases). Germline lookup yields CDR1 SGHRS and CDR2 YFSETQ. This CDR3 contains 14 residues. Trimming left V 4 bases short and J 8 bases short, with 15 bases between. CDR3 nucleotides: TGCGCCAGCAGCCGAGACAGCGGGGAGGAAAAACTGTTTTTT. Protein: CASSRDSGEEKLFF. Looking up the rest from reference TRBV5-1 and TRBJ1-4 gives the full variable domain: KAGVTQTPRYLIKTRGQQVTLSCSPISGHRSVSWYQQTPGQGLQFLFEYFSETQRNKGNFPGRFSGRQFSNSRSEMNVSTLELGDSALYLCASSRDSGEEKLFFGSGTQLSVL.

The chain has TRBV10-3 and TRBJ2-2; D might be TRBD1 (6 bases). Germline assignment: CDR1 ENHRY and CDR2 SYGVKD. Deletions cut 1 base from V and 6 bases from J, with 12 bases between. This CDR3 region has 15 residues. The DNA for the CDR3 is TGTGCCATCAGTGAGTTACAGACAGGTGCCGGGGAGCTGTTTTTT. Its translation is CAISELQTGAGELFF.

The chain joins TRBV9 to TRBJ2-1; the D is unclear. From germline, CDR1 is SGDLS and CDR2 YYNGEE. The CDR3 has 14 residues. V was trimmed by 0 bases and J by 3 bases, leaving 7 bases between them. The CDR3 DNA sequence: TGTGCCAGCAGCGTAGGTCACTACTACAATGAGCAGTTCTTC. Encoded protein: CASSVGHYYNEQFF.

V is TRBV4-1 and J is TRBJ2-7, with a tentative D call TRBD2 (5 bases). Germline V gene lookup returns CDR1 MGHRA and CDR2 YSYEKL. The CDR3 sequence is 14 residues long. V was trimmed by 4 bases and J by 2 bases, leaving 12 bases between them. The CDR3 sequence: CASSLRVNAYEQYF. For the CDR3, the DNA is TGCGCCAGCAGCCTGAGGGTTAACGCCTACGAGCAGTACTTC.

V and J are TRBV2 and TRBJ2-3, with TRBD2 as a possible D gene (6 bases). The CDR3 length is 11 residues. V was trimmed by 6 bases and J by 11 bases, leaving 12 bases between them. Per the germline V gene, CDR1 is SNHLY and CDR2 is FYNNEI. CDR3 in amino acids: CASREGYEQYF. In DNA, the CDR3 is TGTGCCAGCAGGGAGGGCTATGAGCAGTATTTT.

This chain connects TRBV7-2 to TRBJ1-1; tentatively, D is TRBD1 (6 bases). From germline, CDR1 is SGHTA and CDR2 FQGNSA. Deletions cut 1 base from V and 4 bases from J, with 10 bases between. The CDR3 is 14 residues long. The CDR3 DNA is TGTGCCAGCAGCTTAGGAGGGGGTAGCACTGAAGCTTTCTTT. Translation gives CASSLGGGSTEAFF.

The CDR3 bases are TGTGCCATCAGTGGACAGGGGGCAGACTATGGCTACACCTTC. Residues: CAISGQGADYGYTF. The chain links TRBV10-3 to TRBJ1-2; 10 nucleotides align to TRBD1. V shed 4 bases and J 3 bases; nucleotides not matched to a gene: 2. Germline V CDR1 and CDR2: ENHRY, SYGVKD. The length of the CDR3 is 14 residues.

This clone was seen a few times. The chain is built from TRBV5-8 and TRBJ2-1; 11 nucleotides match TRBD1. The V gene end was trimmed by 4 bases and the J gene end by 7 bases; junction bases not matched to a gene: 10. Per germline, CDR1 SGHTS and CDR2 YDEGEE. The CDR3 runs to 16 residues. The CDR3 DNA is TGTGCCAGCAGCCAGATTATCGGGACAGGGGGGAATGAGCAGTTCTTC. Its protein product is CASSQIIGTGGNEQFF.

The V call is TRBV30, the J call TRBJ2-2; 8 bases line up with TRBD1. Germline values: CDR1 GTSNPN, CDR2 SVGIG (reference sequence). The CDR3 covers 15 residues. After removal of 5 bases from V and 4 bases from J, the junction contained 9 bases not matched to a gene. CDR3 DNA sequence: TGTGCCTGGGTGAGCGGGCAGGGGGCCACCGGGGAGCTGTTTTTT. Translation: CAWVSGQGATGELFF.

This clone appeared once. CDR3 in amino acids: CASSHDPGQGWETQYF. CDR3 sequence (DNA): TGTGCCAGCAGCCACGATCCGGGACAGGGGTGGGAGACCCAGTACTTC. The chain employs TRBV4-2 and TRBJ2-5; 10 nucleotides align to TRBD1. Trimming removed 3 bases from V and 5 bases from J; junction bases left unmatched: 9. CDR1 and CDR2 from the germline V gene are LGHNA and YNFKEQ. The CDR3 consists of 16 residues.

In DNA form, the CDR3 reads TGTGCCAGCAGCCCTGGGTTTGGGGGGGCGTCCTACGAGCAGTACTTC. Encoded protein: CASSPGFGGASYEQYF. The rearrangement uses TRBV7-6 and TRBJ2-7, with D tentatively TRBD2 (7 bases). With 5 bases removed from V and 1 base from J, the gap between germline ends came to 18 bases. Germline V gene lookup returns CDR1 SGHVS and CDR2 FNYEAQ. There are 16 residues in the CDR3.

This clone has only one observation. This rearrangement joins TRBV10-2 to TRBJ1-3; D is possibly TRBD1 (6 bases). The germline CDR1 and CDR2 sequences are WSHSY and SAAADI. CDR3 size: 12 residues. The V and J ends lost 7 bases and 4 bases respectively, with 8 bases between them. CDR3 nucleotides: TGCGCCAGCACAGGGACAGGAAACACCATATATTTT. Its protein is CASTGTGNTIYF.

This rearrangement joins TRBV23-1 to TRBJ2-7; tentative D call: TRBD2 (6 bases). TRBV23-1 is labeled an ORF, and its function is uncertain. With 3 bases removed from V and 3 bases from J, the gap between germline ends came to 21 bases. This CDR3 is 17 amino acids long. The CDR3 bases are TGCGCCAGCAGTCACTACTATGCGGGACGAGTTTACTACGAGCAGTACTTC. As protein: CASSHYYAGRVYYEQYF.